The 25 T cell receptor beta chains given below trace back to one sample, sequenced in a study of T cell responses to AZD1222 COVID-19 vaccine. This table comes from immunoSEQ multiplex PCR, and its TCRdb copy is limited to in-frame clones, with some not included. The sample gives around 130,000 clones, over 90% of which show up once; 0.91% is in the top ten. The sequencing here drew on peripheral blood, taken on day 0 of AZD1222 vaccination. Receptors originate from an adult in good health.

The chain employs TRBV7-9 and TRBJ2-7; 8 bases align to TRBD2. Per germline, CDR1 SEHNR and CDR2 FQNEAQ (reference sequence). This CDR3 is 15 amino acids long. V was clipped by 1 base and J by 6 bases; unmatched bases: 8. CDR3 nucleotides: TGTGCCAGCAGCTTAGGCAGCGGGGGATTTTCCGAGCAGTACTTC. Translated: CASSLGSGGFSEQYF.

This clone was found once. In nucleotides, the CDR3 is TGTGCCAGCAGTCCCGGGTTCCAGCGGGGTTCCTACGAGCAGTACTTC. Protein product: CASSPGFQRGSYEQYF. This chain joins TRBV6-2 or TRBV6-3 and TRBJ2-7, with 7 bases lining up with TRBD2. Unmatched junction bases numbered 11, after V lost 5 bases and J lost 1 base. Per the germline V gene, CDR1 is MNHEY and CDR2 is SVGEGT. This CDR3 contains 16 residues.

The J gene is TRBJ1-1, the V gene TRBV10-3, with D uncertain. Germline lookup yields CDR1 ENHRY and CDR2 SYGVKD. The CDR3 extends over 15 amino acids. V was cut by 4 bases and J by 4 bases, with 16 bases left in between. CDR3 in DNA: TGTGCCATCAGTGCTGGTCCCTGGGAGGGCACTGAAGCTTTCTTT. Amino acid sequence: CAISAGPWEGTEAFF.

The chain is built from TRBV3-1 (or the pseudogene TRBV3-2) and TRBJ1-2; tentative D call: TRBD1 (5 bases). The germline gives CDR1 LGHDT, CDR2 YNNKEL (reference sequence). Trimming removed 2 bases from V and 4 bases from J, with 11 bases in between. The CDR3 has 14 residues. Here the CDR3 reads CASSQIGAGYGYTF. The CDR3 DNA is TGTGCCAGCAGCCAAATTGGGGCTGGCTATGGCTACACCTTC.

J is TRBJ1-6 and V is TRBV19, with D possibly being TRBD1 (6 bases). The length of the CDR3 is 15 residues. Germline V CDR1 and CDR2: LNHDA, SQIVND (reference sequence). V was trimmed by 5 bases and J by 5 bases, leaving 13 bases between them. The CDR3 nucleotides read TGTGCCAGTAGTGACCAGGGGAGGGATAATTCACCCCTCCACTTT. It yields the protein CASSDQGRDNSPLHF. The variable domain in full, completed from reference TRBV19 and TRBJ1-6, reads DGGITQSPKYLFRKEGQNVTLSCEQNLNHDAMYWYRQDPGQGLRLIYYSQIVNDFQKGDIAEGYSVSREKKESFPLTVTSAQKNPTAFYLCASSDQGRDNSPLHFGNGTRLTVT.

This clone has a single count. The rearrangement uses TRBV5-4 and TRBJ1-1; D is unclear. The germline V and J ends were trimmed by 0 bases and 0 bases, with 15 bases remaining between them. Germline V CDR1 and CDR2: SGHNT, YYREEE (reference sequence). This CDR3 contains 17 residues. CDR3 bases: TGTGCCAGCAGCTTGGATTTCAGTACGGTGATGAACACTGAAGCTTTCTTT. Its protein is CASSLDFSTVMNTEAFF.

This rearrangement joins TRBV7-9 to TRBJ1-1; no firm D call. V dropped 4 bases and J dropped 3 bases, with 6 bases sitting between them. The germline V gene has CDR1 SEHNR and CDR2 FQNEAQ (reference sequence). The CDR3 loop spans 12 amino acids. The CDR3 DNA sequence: TGTGCCAGCAGCTCCACTCACACTGAAGCTTTCTTT. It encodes CASSSTHTEAFF.

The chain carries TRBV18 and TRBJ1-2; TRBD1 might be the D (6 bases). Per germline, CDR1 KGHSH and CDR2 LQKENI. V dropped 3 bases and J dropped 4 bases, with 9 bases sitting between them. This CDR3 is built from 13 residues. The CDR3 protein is CASSPRDTYGYTF. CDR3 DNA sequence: TGTGCCAGCTCACCCCGGGACACCTATGGCTACACCTTC. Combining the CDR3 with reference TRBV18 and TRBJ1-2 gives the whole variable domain NAGVMQNPRHLVRRRGQEARLRCSPMKGHSHVYWYRQLPEEGLKFMVYLQKENIIDESGMPKERFSAEFPKEGPSILRIQQVVRGDSAAYFCASSPRDTYGYTFGSGTRLTVV.

CDR3 sequence (DNA): TGTGCCAGCAGTCGGGACCGACTAGCGGGGGCCTACTCCTACGAGCAGTACTTC. It translates to CASSRDRLAGAYSYEQYF. The genes are TRBV6-6 and TRBJ2-7; 12 bases agree with TRBD2. Looked up from germline, CDR1 is MNHNY and CDR2 is SVGAGI (reference sequence). This CDR3 is 18 amino acids long. V shed 5 bases, J shed 0 bases, and the junction held 11 bases outside the gene matches.

As DNA, the CDR3 is TGTGCCAGCAGTCCGGATACAGCCCACTATGGCTACACCTTC. Amino acids: CASSPDTAHYGYTF. This rearrangement joins TRBV6-5 to TRBJ1-2; D is uncertain. Trimming took 5 bases from V and 3 from J, leaving 13 bases between them. The germline gives CDR1 MNHEY, CDR2 SVGAGI. There are 14 residues in the CDR3.

This chain's CDR3 is CASSSIGGSYGYTF. CDR3 sequence (DNA): TGCGCCAGCAGCTCTATAGGGGGTAGCTATGGCTACACCTTC. The chain is built from TRBV5-1 and TRBJ1-2, with D tentatively TRBD1 (6 bases). Trimming took 3 bases from V and 4 from J, leaving 13 bases between them. The V gene's germline CDR1 is SGHRS and CDR2 YFSETQ. The CDR3 is made up of 14 amino acids. The entire variable domain, with the rest obtained from reference TRBV5-1 and TRBJ1-2, is as follows: KAGVTQTPRYLIKTRGQQVTLSCSPISGHRSVSWYQQTPGQGLQFLFEYFSETQRNKGNFPGRFSGRQFSNSRSEMNVSTLELGDSALYLCASSSIGGSYGYTFGSGTRLTVV.

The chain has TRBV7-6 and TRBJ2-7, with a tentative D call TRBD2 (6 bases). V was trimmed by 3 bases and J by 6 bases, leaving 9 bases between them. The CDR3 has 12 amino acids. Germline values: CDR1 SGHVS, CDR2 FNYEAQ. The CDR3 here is CASSFGGGEQYF. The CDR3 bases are TGTGCCAGCAGCTTCGGGGGAGGCGAGCAGTACTTC.

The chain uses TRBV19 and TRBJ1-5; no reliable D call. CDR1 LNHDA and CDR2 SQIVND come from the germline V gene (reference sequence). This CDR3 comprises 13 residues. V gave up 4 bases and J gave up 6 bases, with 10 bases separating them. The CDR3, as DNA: TGTGCCAGTAGTACCGACAAAATTCAGCCCCAGCATTTT. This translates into CASSTDKIQPQHF.

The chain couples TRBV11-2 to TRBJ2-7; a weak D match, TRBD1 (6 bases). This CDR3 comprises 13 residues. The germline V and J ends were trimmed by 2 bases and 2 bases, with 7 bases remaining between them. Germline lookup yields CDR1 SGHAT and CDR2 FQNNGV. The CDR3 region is CASSLTGTYEQYF. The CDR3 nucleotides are TGTGCCAGCAGCTTAACAGGGACCTACGAGCAGTACTTC.

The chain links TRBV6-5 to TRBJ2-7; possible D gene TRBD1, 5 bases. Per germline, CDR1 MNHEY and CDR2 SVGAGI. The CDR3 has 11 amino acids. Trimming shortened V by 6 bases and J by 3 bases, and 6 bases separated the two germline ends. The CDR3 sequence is CASRTVYEQYF. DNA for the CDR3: TGTGCCAGCAGGACAGTCTACGAGCAGTACTTC.

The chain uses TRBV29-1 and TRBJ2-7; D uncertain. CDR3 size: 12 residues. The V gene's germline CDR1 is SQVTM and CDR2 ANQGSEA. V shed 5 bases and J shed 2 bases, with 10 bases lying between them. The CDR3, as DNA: TGCAGCGTTCATACGCCCCCCTACGAGCAGTACTTC. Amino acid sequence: CSVHTPPYEQYF.

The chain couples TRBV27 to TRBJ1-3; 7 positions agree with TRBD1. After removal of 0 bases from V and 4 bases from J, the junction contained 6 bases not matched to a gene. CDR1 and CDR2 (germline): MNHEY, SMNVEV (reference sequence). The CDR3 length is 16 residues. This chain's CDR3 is CASSLSIPGQGNTIYF. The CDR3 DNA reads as TGTGCCAGCAGTTTATCAATTCCGGGACAGGGAAACACCATATATTTT.

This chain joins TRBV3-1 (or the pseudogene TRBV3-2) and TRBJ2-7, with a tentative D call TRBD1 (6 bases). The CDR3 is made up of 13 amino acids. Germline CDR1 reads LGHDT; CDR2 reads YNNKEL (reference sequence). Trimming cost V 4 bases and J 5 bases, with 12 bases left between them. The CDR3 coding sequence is TGTGCCAGCAGCCTGGACAGTCCCAACGAGCAGTACTTC. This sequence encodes CASSLDSPNEQYF.

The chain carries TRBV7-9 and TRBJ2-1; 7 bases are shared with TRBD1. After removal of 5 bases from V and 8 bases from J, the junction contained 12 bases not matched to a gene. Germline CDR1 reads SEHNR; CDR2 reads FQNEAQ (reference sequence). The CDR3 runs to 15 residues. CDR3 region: CASSAHRGPWDEQFF. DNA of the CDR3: TGTGCCAGCAGCGCGCACAGGGGCCCTTGGGATGAGCAGTTCTTC.

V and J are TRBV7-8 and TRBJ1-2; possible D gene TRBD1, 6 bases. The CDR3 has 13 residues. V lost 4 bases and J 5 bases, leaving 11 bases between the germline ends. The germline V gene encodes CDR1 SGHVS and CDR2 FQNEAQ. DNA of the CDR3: TGTGCCAGCAGCTCTACAGGGTTGTATGGCTACACCTTC. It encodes CASSSTGLYGYTF.

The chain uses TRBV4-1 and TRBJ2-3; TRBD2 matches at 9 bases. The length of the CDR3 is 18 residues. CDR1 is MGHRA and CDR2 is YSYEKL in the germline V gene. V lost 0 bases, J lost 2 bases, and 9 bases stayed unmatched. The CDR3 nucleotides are TGCGCCAGCAGCCAAGAGAGAGGAGCGGGGGGCCTCACAGATACGCAGTATTTT. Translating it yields CASSQERGAGGLTDTQYF.

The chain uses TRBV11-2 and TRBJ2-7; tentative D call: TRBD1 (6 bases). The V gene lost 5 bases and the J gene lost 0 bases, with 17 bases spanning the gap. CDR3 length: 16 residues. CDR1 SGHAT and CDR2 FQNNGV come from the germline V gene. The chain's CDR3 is CASSGNQGRLSYEQYF. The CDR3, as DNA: TGTGCCAGCAGCGGAAATCAGGGGCGGCTCTCCTACGAGCAGTACTTC.

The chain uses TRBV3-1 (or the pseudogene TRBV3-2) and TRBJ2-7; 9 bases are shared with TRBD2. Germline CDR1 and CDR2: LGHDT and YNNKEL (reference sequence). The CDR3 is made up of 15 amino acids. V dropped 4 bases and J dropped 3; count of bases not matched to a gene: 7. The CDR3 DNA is TGTGCCAGCAGCCCGTTAGCGGGGGCTCACTACGAGCAGTACTTC. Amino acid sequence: CASSPLAGAHYEQYF.

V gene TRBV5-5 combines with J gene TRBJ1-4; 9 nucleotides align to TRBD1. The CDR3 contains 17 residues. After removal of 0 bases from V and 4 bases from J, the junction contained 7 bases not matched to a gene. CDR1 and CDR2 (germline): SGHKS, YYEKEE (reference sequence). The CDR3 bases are TGTGCCAGCAGCTTGGGTTTAGGACAGGGGTTTAATGAAAAACTGTTTTTT. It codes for CASSLGLGQGFNEKLFF.

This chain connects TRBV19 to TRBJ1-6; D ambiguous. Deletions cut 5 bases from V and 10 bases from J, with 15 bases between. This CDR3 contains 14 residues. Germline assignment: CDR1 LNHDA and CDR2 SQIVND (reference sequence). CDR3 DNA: TGTGCCAGTAGTCCCGGCCCAATAGGATCACCCCTCCACTTT. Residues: CASSPGPIGSPLHF.